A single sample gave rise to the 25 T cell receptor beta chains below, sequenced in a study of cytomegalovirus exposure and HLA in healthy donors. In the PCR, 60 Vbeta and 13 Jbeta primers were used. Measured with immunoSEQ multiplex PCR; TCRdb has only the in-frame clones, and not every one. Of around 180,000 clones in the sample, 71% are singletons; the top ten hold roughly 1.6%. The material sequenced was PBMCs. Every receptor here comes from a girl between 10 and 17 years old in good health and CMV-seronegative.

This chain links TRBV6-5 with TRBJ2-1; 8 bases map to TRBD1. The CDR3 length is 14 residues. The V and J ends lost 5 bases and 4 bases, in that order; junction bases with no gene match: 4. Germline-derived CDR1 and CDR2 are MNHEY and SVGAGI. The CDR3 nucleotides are TGTGCCAGCAGTACAGGGGGAGGATACAATGAGCAGTTCTTC. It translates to CASSTGGGYNEQFF.

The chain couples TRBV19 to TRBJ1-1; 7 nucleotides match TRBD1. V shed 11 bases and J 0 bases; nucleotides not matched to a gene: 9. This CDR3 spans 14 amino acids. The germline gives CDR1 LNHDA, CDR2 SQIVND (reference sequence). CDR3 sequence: CAVGQPRLNTEAFF. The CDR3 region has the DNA TGTGCCGTGGGACAGCCTAGGCTGAACACTGAAGCTTTCTTT. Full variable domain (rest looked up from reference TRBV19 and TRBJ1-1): DGGITQSPKYLFRKEGQNVTLSCEQNLNHDAMYWYRQDPGQGLRLIYYSQIVNDFQKGDIAEGYSVSREKKESFPLTVTSAQKNPTAFYLCAVGQPRLNTEAFFGQGTRLTVV.

The CDR3 protein is CASSLTRTGIGNTIYF. The DNA for the CDR3 is TGCGCCAGCAGCTTGACCCGGACAGGAATCGGAAACACCATATATTTT. The J gene is TRBJ1-3, the V gene TRBV5-1, with 7 positions matching TRBD1. Germline-derived CDR1 and CDR2 are SGHRS and YFSETQ. This CDR3 spans 16 amino acids. J was trimmed by 4 bases and V by 1 base; bases with no gene match: 8.

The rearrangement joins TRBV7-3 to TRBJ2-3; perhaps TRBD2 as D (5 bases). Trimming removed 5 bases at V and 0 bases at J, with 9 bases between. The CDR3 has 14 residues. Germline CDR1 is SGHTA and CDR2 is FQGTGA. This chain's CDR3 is CASSLGLSTDTQYF. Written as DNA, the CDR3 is TGTGCCAGCAGCCTTGGACTGAGCACAGATACGCAGTATTTT.

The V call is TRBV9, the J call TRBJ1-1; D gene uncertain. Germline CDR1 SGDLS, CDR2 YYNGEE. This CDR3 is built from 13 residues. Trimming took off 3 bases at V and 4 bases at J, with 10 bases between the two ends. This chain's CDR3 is CASSAERFTEAFF. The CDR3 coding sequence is TGTGCCAGCAGCGCCGAGAGATTCACTGAAGCTTTCTTT.

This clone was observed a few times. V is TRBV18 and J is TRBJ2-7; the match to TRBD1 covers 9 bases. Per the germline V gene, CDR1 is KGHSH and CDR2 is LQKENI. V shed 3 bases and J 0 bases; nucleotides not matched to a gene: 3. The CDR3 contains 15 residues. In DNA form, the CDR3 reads TGTGCCAGCTCACCCGGACAGGGGAGCTCCTACGAGCAGTACTTC. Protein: CASSPGQGSSYEQYF.

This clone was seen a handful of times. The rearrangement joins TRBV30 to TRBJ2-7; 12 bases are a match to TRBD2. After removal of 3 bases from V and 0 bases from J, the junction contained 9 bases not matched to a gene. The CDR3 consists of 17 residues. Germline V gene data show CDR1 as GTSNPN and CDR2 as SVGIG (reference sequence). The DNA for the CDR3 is TGTGCCTGGAGCCCAGAGACTAGCGGGGGCTTCTCCTACGAGCAGTACTTC. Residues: CAWSPETSGGFSYEQYF.

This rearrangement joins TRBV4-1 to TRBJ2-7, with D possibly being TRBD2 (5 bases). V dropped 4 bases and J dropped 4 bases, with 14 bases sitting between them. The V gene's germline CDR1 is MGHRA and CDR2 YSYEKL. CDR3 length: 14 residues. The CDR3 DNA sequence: TGCGCCAGCAGCCCCTATCAGGCGGGTTACGAGCAGTACTTC. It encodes CASSPYQAGYEQYF.

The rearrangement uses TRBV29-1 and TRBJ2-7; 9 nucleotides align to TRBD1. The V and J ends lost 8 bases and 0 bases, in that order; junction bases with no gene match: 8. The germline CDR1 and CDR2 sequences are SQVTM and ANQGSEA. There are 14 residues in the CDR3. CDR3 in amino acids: CSTRDRASSYEQYF. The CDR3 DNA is TGCAGCACCCGGGACAGGGCAAGCTCCTACGAGCAGTACTTC.

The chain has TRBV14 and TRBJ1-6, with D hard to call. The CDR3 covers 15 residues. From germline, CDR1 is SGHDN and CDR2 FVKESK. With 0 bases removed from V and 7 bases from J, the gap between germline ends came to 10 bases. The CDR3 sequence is CASSQDRQRNSPLHF. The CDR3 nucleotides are TGTGCCAGCAGCCAAGACAGACAACGCAATTCACCCCTCCACTTT.

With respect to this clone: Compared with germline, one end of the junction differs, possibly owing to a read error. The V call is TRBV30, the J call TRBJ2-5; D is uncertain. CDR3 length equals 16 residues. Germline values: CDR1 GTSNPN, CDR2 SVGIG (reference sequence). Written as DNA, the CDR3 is TGTGCCTGGAGTGTACTTAGATTTCAAACCCAAGAGGCCCAGTACTTC. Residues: CAWSVLRFQTQEAQYF.

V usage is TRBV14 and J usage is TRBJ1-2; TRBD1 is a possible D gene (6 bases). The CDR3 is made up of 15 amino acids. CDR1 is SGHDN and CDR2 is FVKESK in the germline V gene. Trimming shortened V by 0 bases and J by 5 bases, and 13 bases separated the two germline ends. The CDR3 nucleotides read TGTGCCAGCAGCCAAGATTCGGCAGGGGTATATGGCTACACCTTC. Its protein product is CASSQDSAGVYGYTF.

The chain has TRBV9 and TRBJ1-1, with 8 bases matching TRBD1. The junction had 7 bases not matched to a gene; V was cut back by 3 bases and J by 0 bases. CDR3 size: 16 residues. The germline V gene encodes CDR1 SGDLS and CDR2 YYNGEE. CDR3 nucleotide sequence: TGTGCCAGCAGCGCAAATCCGGGACAGGTGAACACTGAAGCTTTCTTT. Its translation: CASSANPGQVNTEAFF.

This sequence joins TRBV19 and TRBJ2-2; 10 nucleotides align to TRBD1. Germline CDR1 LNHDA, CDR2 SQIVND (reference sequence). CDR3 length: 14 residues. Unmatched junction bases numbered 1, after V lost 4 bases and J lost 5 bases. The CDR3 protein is CASSRDRGTGELFF. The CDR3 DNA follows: TGTGCCAGTAGTAGGGACAGGGGAACCGGGGAGCTGTTTTTT. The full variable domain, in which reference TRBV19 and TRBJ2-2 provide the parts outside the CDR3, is DGGITQSPKYLFRKEGQNVTLSCEQNLNHDAMYWYRQDPGQGLRLIYYSQIVNDFQKGDIAEGYSVSREKKESFPLTVTSAQKNPTAFYLCASSRDRGTGELFFGEGSRLTVL.

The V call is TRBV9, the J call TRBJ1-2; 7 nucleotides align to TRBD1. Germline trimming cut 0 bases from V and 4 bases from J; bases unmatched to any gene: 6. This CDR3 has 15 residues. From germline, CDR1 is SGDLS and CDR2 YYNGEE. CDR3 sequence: CASSVAKGAGYGYTF. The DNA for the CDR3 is TGTGCCAGCAGCGTAGCGAAGGGGGCGGGCTATGGCTACACCTTC.

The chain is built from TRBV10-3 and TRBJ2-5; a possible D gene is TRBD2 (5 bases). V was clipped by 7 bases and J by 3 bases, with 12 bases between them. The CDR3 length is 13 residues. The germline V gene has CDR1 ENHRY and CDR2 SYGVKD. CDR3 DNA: TGTGCCATCAACGGGGATGGAGAAGAGACCCAGTACTTC. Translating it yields CAINGDGEETQYF.

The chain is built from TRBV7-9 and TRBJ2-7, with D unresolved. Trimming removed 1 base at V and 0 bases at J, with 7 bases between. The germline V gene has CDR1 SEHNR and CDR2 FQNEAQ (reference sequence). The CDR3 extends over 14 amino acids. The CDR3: CASSLVVSSYEQYF. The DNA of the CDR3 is TGTGCCAGCAGCTTAGTGGTCAGCTCCTACGAGCAGTACTTC.

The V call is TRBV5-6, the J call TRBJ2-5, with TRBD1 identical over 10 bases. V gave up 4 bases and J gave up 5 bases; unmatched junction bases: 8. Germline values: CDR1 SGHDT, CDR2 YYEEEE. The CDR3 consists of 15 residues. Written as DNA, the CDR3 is TGTGCCAGCAGCGACGGGACAGGGGTCCGGGAGACCCAGTACTTC. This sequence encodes CASSDGTGVRETQYF.

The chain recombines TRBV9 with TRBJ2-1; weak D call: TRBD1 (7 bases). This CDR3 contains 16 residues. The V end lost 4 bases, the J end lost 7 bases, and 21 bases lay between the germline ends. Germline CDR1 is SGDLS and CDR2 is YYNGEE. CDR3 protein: CASSPRAGGFLNEQFF. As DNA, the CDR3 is TGTGCCAGCAGCCCCAGGGCAGGGGGGTTCTTAAATGAGCAGTTCTTC.

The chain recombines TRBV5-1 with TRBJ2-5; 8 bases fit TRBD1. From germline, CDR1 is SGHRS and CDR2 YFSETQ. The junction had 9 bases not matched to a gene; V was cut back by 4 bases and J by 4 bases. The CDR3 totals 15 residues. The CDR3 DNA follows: TGCGCCAGCAGCCACGGACAGGGAGTACGAGAGACCCAGTACTTC. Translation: CASSHGQGVRETQYF.

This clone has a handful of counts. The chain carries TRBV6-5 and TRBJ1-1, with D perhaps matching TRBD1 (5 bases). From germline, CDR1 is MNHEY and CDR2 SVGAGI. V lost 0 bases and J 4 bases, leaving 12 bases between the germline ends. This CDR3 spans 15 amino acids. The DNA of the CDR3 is TGTGCCAGCAGTTACTCAGGGGCACTCGGCACTGAAGCTTTCTTT. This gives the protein CASSYSGALGTEAFF.

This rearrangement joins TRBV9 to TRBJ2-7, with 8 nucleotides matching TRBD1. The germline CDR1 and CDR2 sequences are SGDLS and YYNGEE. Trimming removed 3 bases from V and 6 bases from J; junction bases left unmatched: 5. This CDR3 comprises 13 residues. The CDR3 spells CASSGSTGGEQYF. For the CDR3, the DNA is TGTGCCAGCAGCGGTTCCACAGGGGGCGAGCAGTACTTC.

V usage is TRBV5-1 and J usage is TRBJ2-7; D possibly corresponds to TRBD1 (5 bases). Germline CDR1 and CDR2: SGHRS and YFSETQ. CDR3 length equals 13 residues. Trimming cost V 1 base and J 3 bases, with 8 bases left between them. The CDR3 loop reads CASSLKGNYEQYF. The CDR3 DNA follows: TGCGCCAGCAGCTTGAAGGGGAACTACGAGCAGTACTTC.

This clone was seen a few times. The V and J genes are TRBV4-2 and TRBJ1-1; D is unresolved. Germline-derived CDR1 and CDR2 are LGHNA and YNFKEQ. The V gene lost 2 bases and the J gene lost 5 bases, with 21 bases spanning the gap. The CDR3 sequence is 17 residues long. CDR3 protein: CASSQKWATIEWTEAFF. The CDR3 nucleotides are TGTGCCAGCAGCCAAAAATGGGCAACAATTGAATGGACTGAAGCTTTCTTT.

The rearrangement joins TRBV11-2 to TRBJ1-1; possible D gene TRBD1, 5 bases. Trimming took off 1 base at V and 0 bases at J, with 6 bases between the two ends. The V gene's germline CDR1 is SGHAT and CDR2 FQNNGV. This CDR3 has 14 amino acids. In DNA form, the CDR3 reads TGTGCCAGCAGCTTAGGACAGTTGAACACTGAAGCTTTCTTT. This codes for CASSLGQLNTEAFF.